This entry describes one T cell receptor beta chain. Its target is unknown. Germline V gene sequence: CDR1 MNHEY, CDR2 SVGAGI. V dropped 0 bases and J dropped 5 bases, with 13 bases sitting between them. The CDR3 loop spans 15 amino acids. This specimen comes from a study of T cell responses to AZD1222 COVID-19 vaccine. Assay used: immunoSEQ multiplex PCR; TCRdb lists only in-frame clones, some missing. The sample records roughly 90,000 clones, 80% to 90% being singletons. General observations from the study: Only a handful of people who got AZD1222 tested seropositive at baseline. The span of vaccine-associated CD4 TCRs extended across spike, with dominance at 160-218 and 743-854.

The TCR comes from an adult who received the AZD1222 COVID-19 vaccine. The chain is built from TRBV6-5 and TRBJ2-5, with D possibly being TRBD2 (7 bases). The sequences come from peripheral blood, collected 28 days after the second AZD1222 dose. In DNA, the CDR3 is TGTGCCAGCAGTTACTCCGGGGGGCGTTGGGAGACCCAGTACTTC. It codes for CASSYSGGRWETQYF.